This entry is about one TCR beta chain. This clonotype was observed many times. Its antigen target is currently unknown. No quality values exist for individual bases; no much larger clone is one base distant. These data belong to a study of neurological immune-mediated disorders (dated by TCRdb to about 2019). Regarding the study in general: Peripheral blood TCR-beta repertoires from patients with HTLV-I-associated myelopathy (HAM/TSP), patients with multiple sclerosis, and healthy controls were compared in the study using UMI-based sequencing. Alongside PBMC samples, the set of 106 TCR-beta libraries contained longitudinal samples, technical triplicates, and paired CD4+ and CD8+ T-cell subsets that had been sorted. The cohort included some 66 subjects: approximately 14 with HAM/TSP, about 34 with multiple sclerosis, and 20 or so healthy controls. Overall results and qualifications from the work: TCR clonal expansion was highest in HAM/TSP patients and lowest in MS patients, with MS patients falling below even healthy controls. No identical CDR3 amino acid sequences were found to be shared among expanded clones across subjects, suggesting that TCR-beta repertoires were private in all groups.

cDNA was synthesized by template-switch 5'RACE using a primer with a 10-nucleotide random unique molecular identifier that tagged each TCR transcript. Every sequencing run covered 15-18 subjects and yielded more than 170 million TCR-beta sequences. The RNeasy kit was used to extract total RNA. Using the KAPA Real-time Library Amplification kit, TCR-beta VDJ regions were amplified with primers for the TCR constant region and the 5'RACE anchor. A first PCR added sample indexes and Illumina adaptors, after which a second PCR increased the library yield. The roughly 650 bp TCR product was size-selected on a 2% E-gel SizeSelection system after Ampure bead purification. Before pooling, libraries had their quality checked on a Bioanalyzer, their concentration measured with Qubit, and their quantity determined with the Kapa Library Quantification kit. An Illumina HiSeq 2500 was used to sequence the libraries paired-end at 2 x 150 bp. To increase sequence diversity, about 25-31% phiX was spiked into each library pool. Turning to the authors' computational methods: The quality-filtered reads were processed with the UMI-based MiGEC pipeline, whose error correction step removed more than 90% of the raw TCR sequences. VDJ genes were aligned to IMGT germline references, and clonotypes were defined by unique CDR3 amino acid sequence plus V-J genes. Clonal expansion, Shannon diversity and CDR3 relatedness (CalcPairwiseDistances, ClusterSamples) were evaluated with VDJtools, and phylogenetic trees were built with CLCbio workbench. Clones with at least 8 unique UMIs were defined as expanded, with this threshold being based on coefficient-of-variation modelling across technical triplicates. TCRdb reworked the public reads: Q25 trimming with fastp, MiXCR clone assembly, productive beta chains retained. Each CDR3 protein appears once, grouped with its most common genes and DNA. The V and J calls reflect TCRdb's pipeline rather than the authors' work. In this sample the table shows around 46,000 distinct CDR3 sequences, roughly 23% of which occur a single time. The top ten hold about 23% of the sample.

The healthy controls were volunteers from blood banks in Maryland, USA. Libraries from unsorted PBMCs were made from 2 million PBMCs kept in RNAlater at -80 degrees C until RNA extraction. PBMCs were separated from peripheral blood using Ficoll-Hypaque density gradient centrifugation and then cryopreserved in liquid nitrogen. This TCR came from a woman in her 70s in good health. The sequencing input was PBMCs.

The DNA sequence reads TGTGCCAGCAGCTTGGCCCGGGGGTACGAGCAGTACTTC. The resulting protein is CASSLARGYEQYF. This receptor chain uses TRBV5-4 and TRBJ2-7; a tentative D call is TRBD2 (6 bases match). Trimming at the junction amounts to 0 bases on V and 4 bases on J, and the germline ends lie 8 bases apart. The CDR1 and CDR2 encoded by the germline V gene (reference sequence) are SGHNT and YYREEE. The CDR3 covers 13 residues, taking in both the cysteine and the phenylalanine. Only the CDR3 DNA stays, 39 bases, in frame from base 1. Extended through the reference TRBV5-4 and TRBJ2-7 proteins, this CDR3 yields the full variable domain: ETGVTQSPTHLIKTRGQQVTLRCSSQSGHNTVSWYQQALGQGPQFIFQYYREEENGRGNFPPRFSGLQFPNYSSELNVNALELDDSALYLCASSLARGYEQYFGPGTRLTVT.